This TCR beta chain derives from a study of Tregs in tolerant kidney transplant recipients. Study overall: Sorting of CD4+CD25+CD127- cells followed 3-day belatacept mixed lymphocyte reactions, sometimes with roughly five-day graft donor restimulation. General study points: This study did not directly address biological reproducibility. The most relevant donor-specific Treg TCRbeta repertoire apparently came from expansion with activated donor B cells. Findings come from small patient numbers and require larger validation.

CDR1 and CDR2 from the germline V gene are SGHRS and YFSETQ. Trimming took off 4 bases at V and 0 bases at J, with 7 bases between the two ends. CDR3 length equals 13 residues. TCRdb keeps only in-frame clones here, not all; method: immunoSEQ multiplex PCR. The data contain 15,000 to 20,000 clones, around 55% of them singletons. With respect to this clone: Its antigen is as yet unknown.

The sequencing sample was made of Tregs from blood cultured with allogeneic cells. The chain recombines TRBV5-1 with TRBJ1-1; D remains unclear. The clonotype originates from a human donor in good health. The CDR3 is CASSLNLNTEAFF. CDR3 bases: TGCGCCAGCAGCCTCAACTTGAACACTGAAGCTTTCTTT.